One sample yielded the 7 T cell receptor beta chains listed below, sequenced in a study of human T cells and chemical hapten exposure. Time point indicated: patch test 3, about 24 weeks after DPC sensitization. As for treatment: therapeutic diphenylcyclopropenone sensitization with weekly scalp DPC. TCRdb re-analysed the RACE reads in MiXCR, keeping a single row per CDR3 protein. The sample has roughly 62,000 distinct CDR3 sequences, roughly 12% seen once; the top ten hold around 2.4%. The sequencing here drew on whole blood, taken in connection with sensitization to the hapten diphenylcyclopropenone (DPC). The receptors were gathered from a young man with alopecia areata. Some clones in this sample may be carry-over from other donors' samples.

In its sample, this clonotype was seen a few times. This chain links TRBV7-6 with TRBJ2-1, with 8 bases identical to TRBD2. There are 14 residues in the CDR3. Germline loops: CDR1 SGHVS, CDR2 FNYEAQ. The trim removed 2 bases at V and 5 bases at J, leaving 2 bases unmatched. The CDR3 here is CASSLRGGDNEQFF. CDR3 DNA sequence: TGTGCCAGCAGCTTACGGGGGGGCGACAATGAGCAGTTCTTC.

This clonotype has a handful of counts. This chain joins TRBV29-1 and TRBJ2-7; no clear D. The V and J ends lost 3 bases and 6 bases respectively, with 15 bases between them. The CDR3 extends over 13 amino acids. Germline CDR1 and CDR2: SQVTM and ANQGSEA. CDR3 sequence reads: CSVDEGGVSEQYF. CDR3 DNA: TGCAGCGTTGATGAAGGTGGGGTTTCCGAGCAGTACTTC.

This clonotype was picked up many times. V and J are TRBV27 and TRBJ2-7; no definite D call. CDR3 length equals 11 residues. V was clipped by 3 bases and J by 5 bases, with 5 bases between them. In germline, CDR1 is MNHEY, CDR2 SMNVEV (reference sequence). The CDR3 DNA reads TGTGCCAGCAGTTTCGGGCACGAGCAGTACTTC. Translated, it gives CASSFGHEQYF.

In its sample, this clonotype was seen many times. The rearrangement uses TRBV28 and TRBJ1-5, with TRBD1 as a possible D gene (5 bases). V was pared by 6 bases and J by 5 bases, with 17 bases between. Per the germline V gene, CDR1 is MDHEN and CDR2 is SYDVKM. This CDR3 has 15 residues. The CDR3 coding sequence is TGTGCCAGCAGGGGGTTATGGCAGGGTTATCAGCCCCAGCATTTT. It yields the protein CASRGLWQGYQPQHF. Complete variable domain (other parts from reference TRBV28 and TRBJ1-5): DVKVTQSSRYLVKRTGEKVFLECVQDMDHENMFWYRQDPGLGLRLIYFSYDVKMKEKGDIPEGYSVSREKKERFSLILESASTNQTSMYLCASRGLWQGYQPQHFGDGTRLSIL.

This clonotype was seen many times. The rearrangement links TRBV20-1 to TRBJ2-5, with D unresolved. Germline-derived CDR1 and CDR2 are DFQATT and SNEGSKA (reference sequence). The CDR3 has 13 amino acids. Trimming removed 2 bases from V and 0 bases from J, with 7 bases in between. The CDR3 DNA reads TGCAGTGCTAGACGGCCGTACCAAGAGACCCAGTACTTC. Its protein product is CSARRPYQETQYF.

The rearrangement joins TRBV28 to TRBJ2-5; D uncertain. V shed 3 bases and J shed 5 bases, with 13 bases lying between them. CDR1 is MDHEN, CDR2 SYDVKM, per germline. CDR3 length: 14 amino acids. The CDR3: CASSLSNKPETQYF. The CDR3 nucleotides are TGTGCCAGCAGTTTGAGCAACAAACCGGAGACCCAGTACTTC. Combining the CDR3 with reference TRBV28 and TRBJ2-5 gives the whole variable domain DVKVTQSSRYLVKRTGEKVFLECVQDMDHENMFWYRQDPGLGLRLIYFSYDVKMKEKGDIPEGYSVSREKKERFSLILESASTNQTSMYLCASSLSNKPETQYFGPGTRLLVL.

This clonotype was observed a handful of times. The CDR3 coding sequence is TGCAGTGCTAGACAGGACAGGTACACTGAAGCTTTCTTT. It translates to CSARQDRYTEAFF. The V and J genes are TRBV20-1 and TRBJ1-1; 7 bases are a match to TRBD1. V lost 2 bases, J lost 3 bases, and 3 bases stayed unmatched. This CDR3 is built from 13 residues. Germline V CDR1 and CDR2: DFQATT, SNEGSKA (reference sequence).